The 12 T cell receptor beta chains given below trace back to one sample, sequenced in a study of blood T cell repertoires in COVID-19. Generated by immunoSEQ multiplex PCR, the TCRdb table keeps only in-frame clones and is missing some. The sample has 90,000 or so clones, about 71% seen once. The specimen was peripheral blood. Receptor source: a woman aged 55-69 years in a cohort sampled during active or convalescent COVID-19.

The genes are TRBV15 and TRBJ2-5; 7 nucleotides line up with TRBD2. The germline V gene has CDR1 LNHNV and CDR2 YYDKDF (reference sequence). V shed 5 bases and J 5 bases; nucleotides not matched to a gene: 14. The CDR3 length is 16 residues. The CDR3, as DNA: TGTGCCACCAGCTCGAGAGATGTCACCGGGGGGGAGACCCAGTACTTC. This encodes CATSSRDVTGGETQYF.

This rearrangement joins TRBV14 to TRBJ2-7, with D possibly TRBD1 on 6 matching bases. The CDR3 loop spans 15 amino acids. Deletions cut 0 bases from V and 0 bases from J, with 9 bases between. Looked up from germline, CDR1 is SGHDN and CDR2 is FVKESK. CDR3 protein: CASSQELTGSYEQYF. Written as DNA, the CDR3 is TGTGCCAGCAGCCAAGAATTGACAGGCTCCTACGAGCAGTACTTC. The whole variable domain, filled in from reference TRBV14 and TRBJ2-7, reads EAGVTQFPSHSVIEKGQTVTLRCDPISGHDNLYWYRRVMGKEIKFLLHFVKESKQDESGMPNNRFLAERTGGTYSTLKVQPAELEDSGVYFCASSQELTGSYEQYFGPGTRLTVT.

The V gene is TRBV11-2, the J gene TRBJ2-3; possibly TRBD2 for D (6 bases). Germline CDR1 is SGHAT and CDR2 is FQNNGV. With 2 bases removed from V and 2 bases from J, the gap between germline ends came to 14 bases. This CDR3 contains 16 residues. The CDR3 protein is CASSLIVAASTDTQYF. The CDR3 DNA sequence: TGTGCCAGCAGCTTAATAGTAGCGGCCTCCACAGATACGCAGTATTTT.

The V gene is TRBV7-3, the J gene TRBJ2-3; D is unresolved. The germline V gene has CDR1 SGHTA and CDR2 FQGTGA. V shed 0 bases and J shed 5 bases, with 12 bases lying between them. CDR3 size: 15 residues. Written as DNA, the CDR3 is TGTGCCAGCAGCTTAACGAGGCTACCGGGAGATACGCAGTATTTT. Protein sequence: CASSLTRLPGDTQYF.

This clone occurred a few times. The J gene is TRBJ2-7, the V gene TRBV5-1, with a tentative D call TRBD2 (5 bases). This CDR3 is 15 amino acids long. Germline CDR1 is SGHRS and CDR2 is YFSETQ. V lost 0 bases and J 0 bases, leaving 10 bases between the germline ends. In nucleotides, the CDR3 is TGCGCCAGCAGCTTGGGGATTGGGAGCTCCTACGAGCAGTACTTC. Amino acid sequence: CASSLGIGSSYEQYF.

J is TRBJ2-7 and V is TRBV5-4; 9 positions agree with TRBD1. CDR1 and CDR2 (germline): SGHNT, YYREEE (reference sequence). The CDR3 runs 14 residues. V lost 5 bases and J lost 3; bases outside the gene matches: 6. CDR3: CASRPGTGSYEQYF. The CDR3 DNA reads TGTGCCAGCAGACCCGGGACAGGGAGCTACGAGCAGTACTTC. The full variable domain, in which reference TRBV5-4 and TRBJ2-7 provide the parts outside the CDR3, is ETGVTQSPTHLIKTRGQQVTLRCSSQSGHNTVSWYQQALGQGPQFIFQYYREEENGRGNFPPRFSGLQFPNYSSELNVNALELDDSALYLCASRPGTGSYEQYFGPGTRLTVT.

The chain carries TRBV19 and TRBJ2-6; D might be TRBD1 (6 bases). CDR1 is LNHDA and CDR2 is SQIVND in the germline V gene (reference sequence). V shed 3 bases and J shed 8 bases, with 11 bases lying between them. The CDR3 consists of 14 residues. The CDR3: CASSIPTGTNVLTF. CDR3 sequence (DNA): TGTGCCAGTAGTATCCCGACAGGAACCAACGTCCTGACTTTC.

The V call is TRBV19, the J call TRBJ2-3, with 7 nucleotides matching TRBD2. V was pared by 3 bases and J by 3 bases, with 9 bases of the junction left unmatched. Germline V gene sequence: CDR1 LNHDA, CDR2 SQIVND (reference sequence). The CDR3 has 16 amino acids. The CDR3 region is CASSMGGAQGTDTQYF. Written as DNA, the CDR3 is TGTGCCAGTAGTATGGGAGGGGCCCAAGGAACAGATACGCAGTATTTT. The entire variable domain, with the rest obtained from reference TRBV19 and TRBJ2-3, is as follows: DGGITQSPKYLFRKEGQNVTLSCEQNLNHDAMYWYRQDPGQGLRLIYYSQIVNDFQKGDIAEGYSVSREKKESFPLTVTSAQKNPTAFYLCASSMGGAQGTDTQYFGPGTRLTVL.

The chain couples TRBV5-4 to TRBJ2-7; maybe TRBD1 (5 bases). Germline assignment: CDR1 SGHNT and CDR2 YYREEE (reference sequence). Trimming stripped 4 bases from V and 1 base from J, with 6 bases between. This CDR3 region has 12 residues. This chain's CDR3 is CASSRQSYEQYF. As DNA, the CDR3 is TGTGCCAGCAGCCGACAGTCCTACGAGCAGTACTTC.

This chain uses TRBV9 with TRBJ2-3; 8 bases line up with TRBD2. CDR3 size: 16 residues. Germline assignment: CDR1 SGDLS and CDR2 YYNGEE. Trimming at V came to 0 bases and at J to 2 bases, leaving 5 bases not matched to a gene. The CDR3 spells CASSVVGGGLTDTQYF. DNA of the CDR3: TGTGCCAGCAGCGTAGTTGGCGGGGGGCTCACAGATACGCAGTATTTT. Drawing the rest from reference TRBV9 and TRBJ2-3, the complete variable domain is DSGVTQTPKHLITATGQRVTLRCSPRSGDLSVYWYQQSLDQGLQFLIQYYNGEERAKGNILERFSAQQFPDLHSELNLSSLELGDSALYFCASSVVGGGLTDTQYFGPGTRLTVL.

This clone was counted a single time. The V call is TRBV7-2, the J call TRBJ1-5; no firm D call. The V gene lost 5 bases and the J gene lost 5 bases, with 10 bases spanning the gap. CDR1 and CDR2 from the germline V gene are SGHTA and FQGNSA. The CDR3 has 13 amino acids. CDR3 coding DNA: TGTGCCAGCAGCCCAACGCGGGATCAGCCCCAGCATTTT. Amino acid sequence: CASSPTRDQPQHF.

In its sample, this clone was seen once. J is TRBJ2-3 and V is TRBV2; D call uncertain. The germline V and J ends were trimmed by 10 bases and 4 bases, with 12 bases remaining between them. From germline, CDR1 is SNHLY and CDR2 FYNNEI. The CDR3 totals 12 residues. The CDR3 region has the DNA TGTGCCATCGCAGGTTTGGCAGATACGCAGTATTTT. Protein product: CAIAGLADTQYF.